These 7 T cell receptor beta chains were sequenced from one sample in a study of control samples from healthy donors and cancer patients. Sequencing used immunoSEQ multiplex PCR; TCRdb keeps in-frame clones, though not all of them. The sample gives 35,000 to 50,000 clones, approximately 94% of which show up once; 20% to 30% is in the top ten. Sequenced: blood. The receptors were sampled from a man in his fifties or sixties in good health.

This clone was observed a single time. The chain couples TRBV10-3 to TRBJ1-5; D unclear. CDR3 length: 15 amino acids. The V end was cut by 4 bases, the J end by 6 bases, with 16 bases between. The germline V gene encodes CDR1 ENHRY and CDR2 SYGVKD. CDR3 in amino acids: CAISAVGPGSQPQHF. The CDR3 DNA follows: TGTGCCATCAGTGCCGTCGGACCCGGCAGTCAGCCCCAGCATTTT.

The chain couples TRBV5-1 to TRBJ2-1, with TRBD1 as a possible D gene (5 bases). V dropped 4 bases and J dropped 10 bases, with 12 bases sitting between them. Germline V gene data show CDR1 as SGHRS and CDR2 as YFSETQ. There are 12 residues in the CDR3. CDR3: CASSLQGWEQFF. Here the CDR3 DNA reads TGCGCCAGCAGCCTCCAGGGTTGGGAGCAGTTCTTC. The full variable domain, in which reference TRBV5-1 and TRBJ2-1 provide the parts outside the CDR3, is KAGVTQTPRYLIKTRGQQVTLSCSPISGHRSVSWYQQTPGQGLQFLFEYFSETQRNKGNFPGRFSGRQFSNSRSEMNVSTLELGDSALYLCASSLQGWEQFFGPGTRLTVL.

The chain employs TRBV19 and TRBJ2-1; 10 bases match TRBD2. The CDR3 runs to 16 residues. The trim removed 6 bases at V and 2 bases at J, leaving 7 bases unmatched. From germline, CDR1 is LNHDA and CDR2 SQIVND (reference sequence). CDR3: CASSRLSGRTYNEQFF. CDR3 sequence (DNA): TGTGCCAGTAGCCGACTTAGCGGGAGGACCTACAATGAGCAGTTCTTC.

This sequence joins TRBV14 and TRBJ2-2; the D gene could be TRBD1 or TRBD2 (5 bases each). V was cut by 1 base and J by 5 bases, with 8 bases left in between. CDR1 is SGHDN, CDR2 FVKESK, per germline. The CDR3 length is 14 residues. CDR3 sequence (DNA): TGTGCCAGCAGCCAAGCATGGGGGACCGGGGAGCTGTTTTTT. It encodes CASSQAWGTGELFF.

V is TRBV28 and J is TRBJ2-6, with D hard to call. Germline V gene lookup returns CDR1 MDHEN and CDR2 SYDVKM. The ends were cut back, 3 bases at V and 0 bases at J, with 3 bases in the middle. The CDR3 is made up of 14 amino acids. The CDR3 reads CASSFNSGANVLTF. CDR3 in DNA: TGTGCCAGCAGTTTTAACTCTGGGGCCAACGTCCTGACTTTC.

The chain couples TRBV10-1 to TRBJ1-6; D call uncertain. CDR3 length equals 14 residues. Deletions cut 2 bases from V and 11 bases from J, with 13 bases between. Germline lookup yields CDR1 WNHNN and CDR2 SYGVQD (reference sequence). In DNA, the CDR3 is TGCGCCAGCAGTGAGACCTGGAACGGGACACCCCTCCACTTT. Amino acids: CASSETWNGTPLHF.

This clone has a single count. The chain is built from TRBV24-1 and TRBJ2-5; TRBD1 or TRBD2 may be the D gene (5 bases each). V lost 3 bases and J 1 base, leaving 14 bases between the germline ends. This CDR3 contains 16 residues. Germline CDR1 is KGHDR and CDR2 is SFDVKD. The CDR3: CATSDIRDGIQETQYF. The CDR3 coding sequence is TGTGCCACCAGTGATATCCGGGACGGAATCCAAGAGACCCAGTACTTC.